The next 30 T cell receptor beta chains were all read from a single sample in a study of cytomegalovirus exposure and HLA in healthy donors. Primers included in the PCR were 60 Vbeta and 13 Jbeta primers. Some clones are missing from TCRdb's copy, which holds only in-frame ones; the method was immunoSEQ multiplex PCR. The repertoire holds some 210,000 clones, with roughly 73% as singletons. The sample consisted of PBMCs. The receptors come from a woman aged 25 to 45 in good health and CMV-seropositive.

The chain couples TRBV30 to TRBJ2-2; D remains unclear. Germline V gene lookup returns CDR1 GTSNPN and CDR2 SVGIG (reference sequence). CDR3 length equals 13 residues. V was cut by 4 bases and J by 1 base, with 7 bases left in between. The CDR3 sequence is CAWTNRNTGELFF. In DNA form, the CDR3 reads TGTGCCTGGACTAATCGGAACACCGGGGAGCTGTTTTTT.

The chain combines TRBV2 with TRBJ1-6; D gene ambiguous. The germline V and J ends were trimmed by 6 bases and 4 bases, with 7 bases remaining between them. Germline values: CDR1 SNHLY, CDR2 FYNNEI. This CDR3 is 13 amino acids long. Here the CDR3 reads CASRDTYNSPLHF. The DNA for the CDR3 is TGTGCCAGCAGAGACACTTATAATTCACCCCTCCACTTT.

The chain recombines TRBV15 with TRBJ2-3; D is perhaps TRBD2 (5 bases). Germline CDR1 reads LNHNV; CDR2 reads YYDKDF (reference sequence). V lost 0 bases, J lost 0 bases, and 7 bases lay in between. The CDR3 contains 15 residues. The DNA for the CDR3 is TGTGCCACCAGCAGAGACGGCGGGAGCACAGATACGCAGTATTTT. Amino acid sequence: CATSRDGGSTDTQYF.

V is TRBV2 and J is TRBJ2-1, with D tentatively TRBD2 (5 bases). This CDR3 contains 15 residues. Trimming left V 3 bases short and J 3 bases short, with 12 bases between. Per the germline V gene, CDR1 is SNHLY and CDR2 is FYNNEI. The CDR3 nucleotides read TGTGCCAGCAGTGAGGAAAGCGGTAGCTACAATGAGCAGTTCTTC. Translated: CASSEESGSYNEQFF.

Of note for this clone: Mismatch with germline at one junction end may stem from a read error. The gene calls are TRBV6-1 and TRBJ2-7; the D call may be TRBD1 or TRBD2 (6 bases each). CDR3 size: 14 residues. CDR1 and CDR2 from the germline V gene are MNHNS and SASEGT. In nucleotides, the CDR3 is TGTGCCAGCAGGGAAGGGGGGACTTCGCGGGAGCAGTACTTC. It specifies CASREGGTSREQYF.

The chain has TRBV19 and TRBJ2-3; 13 bases line up with TRBD2. From germline, CDR1 is LNHDA and CDR2 SQIVND (reference sequence). After removal of 4 bases from V and 5 bases from J, the junction contained 9 bases not matched to a gene. The CDR3 loop spans 17 amino acids. The CDR3 region is CASSTKLAGGHRDTQYF. CDR3 DNA sequence: TGTGCCAGTAGTACTAAACTAGCGGGAGGGCATAGAGATACGCAGTATTTT.

This clone was observed a single time. V and J are TRBV9 and TRBJ1-5; D might be TRBD1 (5 bases). Trimming removed 4 bases at V and 3 bases at J, with 14 bases between. The germline CDR1 and CDR2 sequences are SGDLS and YYNGEE. The CDR3 extends over 15 amino acids. The CDR3 is CASSPRGLTNQPQHF. The CDR3, as DNA: TGTGCCAGCAGCCCAAGGGGACTGACCAATCAGCCCCAGCATTTT.

The V call is TRBV11-3, the J call TRBJ2-2; D is possibly TRBD1 (7 bases). From germline, CDR1 is SGHNT and CDR2 YENEEA. With 5 bases removed from V and 1 base from J, the gap between germline ends came to 11 bases. The CDR3 has 15 residues. The CDR3 DNA reads TGTGCCAGCAGCGCGGGACAGTTGAACACCGGGGAGCTGTTTTTT. It yields the protein CASSAGQLNTGELFF.

This clone was seen only a few times. The CDR3 bases are TGTGCCAGCAGTTCAGACAGGGGGCGCGCGGGTGAGCAGTTCTTC. This sequence encodes CASSSDRGRAGEQFF. J is TRBJ2-1 and V is TRBV5-6; TRBD1 aligns across 10 bases. The V segment lost 5 bases and the J segment 9 bases; nucleotides outside the gene matches: 11. Germline-derived CDR1 and CDR2 are SGHDT and YYEEEE. The CDR3 totals 15 residues. Filled out from reference TRBV5-6 and TRBJ2-1, the complete variable domain reads DAGVTQSPTHLIKTRGQQVTLRCSPKSGHDTVSWYQQALGQGPQFIFQYYEEEERQRGNFPDRFSGHQFPNYSSELNVNALLLGDSALYLCASSSDRGRAGEQFFGPGTRLTVL.

The V gene is TRBV5-4, the J gene TRBJ1-2; no clear D gene. The length of the CDR3 is 13 residues. V lost 5 bases and J lost 8, with 16 bases in between. Per the germline V gene, CDR1 is SGHNT and CDR2 is YYREEE (reference sequence). The CDR3 DNA sequence: TGTGCCAGCAGAGAGGGAAGGTCGGAAGGCTACACCTTC. It specifies CASREGRSEGYTF.

This clone turned up a few times. V and J are TRBV7-3 and TRBJ1-1; D not resolved. Trimming shortened V by 3 bases and J by 1 base, and 6 bases separated the two germline ends. CDR1 and CDR2 (germline): SGHTA, FQGTGA. The CDR3 runs 13 residues. CDR3 DNA: TGTGCCAGCAGCTTTTCCAGGAACACTGAAGCTTTCTTT. Its protein product is CASSFSRNTEAFF.

The rearrangement joins TRBV7-2 to TRBJ2-3; D is undetermined. Germline values: CDR1 SGHTA, CDR2 FQGNSA. V gave up 11 bases and J gave up 4 bases, with 22 bases separating them. The CDR3 has 15 residues. The CDR3 coding sequence is TGTGCCCGCCATAGTGGTACCTATGAGTCAGATACGCAGTATTTT. Translation: CARHSGTYESDTQYF.

This chain joins TRBV14 and TRBJ2-7; TRBD1 might be the D (6 bases). The CDR3 contains 14 residues. V shed 4 bases and J shed 6 bases, with 16 bases lying between them. Germline-derived CDR1 and CDR2 are SGHDN and FVKESK. The CDR3 here is CASSLDSSFSEQYF. CDR3 DNA sequence: TGTGCCAGCAGCCTGGACAGTTCCTTCTCCGAGCAGTACTTC.

The chain combines TRBV5-1 with TRBJ2-5; 12 bases align to TRBD2. The V gene's germline CDR1 is SGHRS and CDR2 YFSETQ. This CDR3 is built from 18 residues. The V segment lost 3 bases and the J segment 5 bases; nucleotides outside the gene matches: 14. CDR3 sequence reads: CASSSGASGGARGETQYF. In nucleotides, the CDR3 is TGCGCCAGCAGCTCCGGGGCTAGCGGGGGGGCCCGAGGGGAGACCCAGTACTTC.

The chain carries TRBV19 and TRBJ2-7, with 7 bases that match TRBD1. In germline, CDR1 is LNHDA, CDR2 SQIVND (reference sequence). Trimming at V came to 5 bases and at J to 6 bases, leaving 16 bases not matched to a gene. The CDR3 contains 16 residues. Here the CDR3 reads CASSPVGTAIPAEQYF. CDR3 bases: TGTGCCAGTAGTCCCGTTGGGACAGCCATACCCGCCGAGCAGTACTTC.

The chain has TRBV7-2 and TRBJ1-2; D gene uncertain. The CDR3 is made up of 17 amino acids. Germline V gives CDR1 SGHTA, CDR2 FQGNSA. The V end was cut by 5 bases, the J end by 0 bases, with 19 bases between. The CDR3 DNA is TGTGCCAGCAGCCGCCCAATGACTGTTACCTCTAACTATGGCTACACCTTC. Encoded protein: CASSRPMTVTSNYGYTF.

This clone appeared a single time. The J gene is TRBJ2-2, the V gene TRBV28; D not resolved. V lost 8 bases and J 7 bases, leaving 11 bases between the germline ends. There are 12 residues in the CDR3. Germline CDR1 MDHEN, CDR2 SYDVKM. The CDR3 sequence is CASRLAVGELFF. The CDR3 nucleotides read TGTGCCAGCCGCCTCGCAGTCGGGGAGCTGTTTTTT.

V and J are TRBV5-3 and TRBJ2-7; D may be TRBD2 (6 bases). TRBV5-3 qualifies as an ORF whose function is uncertain. The V end lost 2 bases, the J end lost 5 bases, and 17 bases lay between the germline ends. This CDR3 region has 15 residues. CDR3 sequence reads: CARSLERTTHDEQYF. The CDR3 coding sequence is TGTGCCAGAAGCTTAGAAAGGACTACACACGACGAGCAGTACTTC.

The J gene is TRBJ2-1, the V gene TRBV9; 11 nucleotides agree with TRBD2. Germline CDR1 reads SGDLS; CDR2 reads YYNGEE. The ends lost 0 bases at V and 5 bases at J; junction bases unmatched: 1. This CDR3 contains 15 residues. The CDR3 loop is CASSVGLAGNNEQFF. The CDR3 coding sequence is TGTGCCAGCAGCGTAGGACTAGCGGGAAACAATGAGCAGTTCTTC.

This sequence joins TRBV28 and TRBJ2-7; 7 bases match TRBD1. J lost 3 bases, V lost 2 bases, and 4 bases had no gene match. CDR3 length: 14 amino acids. The germline V gene has CDR1 MDHEN and CDR2 SYDVKM. The DNA for the CDR3 is TGTGCCAGCAGTTTAAGGGACAGAGACTACGAGCAGTACTTC. Translating it yields CASSLRDRDYEQYF.

V usage is TRBV18 and J usage is TRBJ1-1; tentatively, D is TRBD1 (5 bases). V was clipped by 3 bases and J by 3 bases, with 11 bases between them. CDR1 is KGHSH and CDR2 is LQKENI in the germline V gene. The CDR3 has 14 residues. The CDR3 DNA reads as TGTGCCAGCTCACCTAAGGGGTTGGACACTGAAGCTTTCTTT. Translating it yields CASSPKGLDTEAFF.

J is TRBJ1-4 and V is TRBV6-5, with a weak D call TRBD1 (6 bases). This CDR3 region has 15 residues. The germline CDR1 and CDR2 sequences are MNHEY and SVGAGI. Trimming left V 2 bases short and J 7 bases short, with 14 bases between. CDR3 DNA: TGTGCCAGCAGTTACGGTTTGGGGGCGGGTGAAAAACTGTTTTTT. This encodes CASSYGLGAGEKLFF.

This clone was recorded only once. The rearrangement links TRBV19 to TRBJ2-3; D unresolved. The CDR3 has 14 residues. Deletions cut 0 bases from V and 4 bases from J, with 8 bases between. The germline V gene encodes CDR1 LNHDA and CDR2 SQIVND (reference sequence). The DNA for the CDR3 is TGTGCCAGTAGTATAGACTACTCCCCAGATACGCAGTATTTT. Its translation is CASSIDYSPDTQYF. Drawing the rest from reference TRBV19 and TRBJ2-3, the complete variable domain is DGGITQSPKYLFRKEGQNVTLSCEQNLNHDAMYWYRQDPGQGLRLIYYSQIVNDFQKGDIAEGYSVSREKKESFPLTVTSAQKNPTAFYLCASSIDYSPDTQYFGPGTRLTVL.

The rearrangement uses TRBV27 and TRBJ2-7; no clear D gene. The CDR3 loop spans 14 amino acids. The ends were cut back, 1 base at V and 2 bases at J, with 9 bases in the middle. Per the germline V gene, CDR1 is MNHEY and CDR2 is SMNVEV (reference sequence). CDR3 region: CASSLYSDTYEQYF. CDR3 bases: TGTGCCAGCAGTTTATACTCTGATACCTACGAGCAGTACTTC.

This rearrangement joins TRBV19 to TRBJ1-1, with 8 bases matching TRBD1. Germline CDR1 is LNHDA and CDR2 is SQIVND (reference sequence). The trim removed 4 bases at V and 10 bases at J, leaving 5 bases unmatched. This CDR3 comprises 12 residues. CDR3 DNA sequence: TGTGCCAGTAGTACCGACAGGGGTATAGCTTTCTTT. Encoded protein: CASSTDRGIAFF.

This clone was seen a few times. The genes are TRBV28 and TRBJ2-2; weak D call: TRBD1 (5 bases). CDR3 length equals 16 residues. V lost 7 bases and J 1 base, leaving 16 bases between the germline ends. Germline CDR1 reads MDHEN; CDR2 reads SYDVKM. CDR3 coding DNA: TGTGCCAGCATAACCTCGGTACAGGTGAACACCGGGGAGCTGTTTTTT. Translated: CASITSVQVNTGELFF.

The chain employs TRBV7-4 and TRBJ2-2; a weak D match, TRBD2 (5 bases). With 2 bases removed from V and 4 bases from J, the gap between germline ends came to 14 bases. The germline V gene encodes CDR1 SGHVT and CDR2 SQSDAQ. CDR3 length: 16 amino acids. The CDR3 protein is CASSLTRGFSTGELFF. The CDR3 nucleotides are TGTGCCAGCAGCTTAACCCGCGGGTTTTCCACCGGGGAGCTGTTTTTT. The whole variable domain, filled in from reference TRBV7-4 and TRBJ2-2, reads GAGVSQSPRYKVAKRGRDVALRCDSISGHVTLYWYRQTLGQGSEVLTYSQSDAQRDKSGRPSGRFSAERPERSVSTLKIQRTEQGDSAVYLCASSLTRGFSTGELFFGEGSRLTVL.

CDR3 DNA sequence: TGTGCCAGCAGTTTAGCGGGCATCGCCTACAATGAGCAGTTCTTC. Protein: CASSLAGIAYNEQFF. The gene calls are TRBV5-4 and TRBJ2-1, with 7 bases aligning to TRBD2. V dropped 5 bases and J dropped 2; count of bases not matched to a gene: 7. The CDR3 loop spans 15 amino acids. Germline values: CDR1 SGHNT, CDR2 YYREEE (reference sequence). Complete variable domain (other parts from reference TRBV5-4 and TRBJ2-1): ETGVTQSPTHLIKTRGQQVTLRCSSQSGHNTVSWYQQALGQGPQFIFQYYREEENGRGNFPPRFSGLQFPNYSSELNVNALELDDSALYLCASSLAGIAYNEQFFGPGTRLTVL.

J is TRBJ2-4 and V is TRBV11-2, with D perhaps matching TRBD2 (5 bases). CDR3 length: 15 residues. Germline V CDR1 and CDR2: SGHAT, FQNNGV. V was clipped by 0 bases and J by 5 bases, with 11 bases between them. CDR3 amino acids: CASSLDWTVENIQYF. The CDR3 bases are TGTGCCAGCAGCTTAGATTGGACTGTCGAAAACATTCAGTACTTC.

This clone was seen a few times. V is TRBV9 and J is TRBJ2-6; tentatively, D is TRBD2 (6 bases). CDR1 is SGDLS, CDR2 YYNGEE, per germline. There are 18 residues in the CDR3. The ends were cut back, 0 bases at V and 3 bases at J, with 16 bases in the middle. The DNA of the CDR3 is TGTGCCAGCAGCGTAGCCGGAGGTGGGGGAGGTGGGGCCAACGTCCTGACTTTC. It is translated as CASSVAGGGGGGANVLTF.